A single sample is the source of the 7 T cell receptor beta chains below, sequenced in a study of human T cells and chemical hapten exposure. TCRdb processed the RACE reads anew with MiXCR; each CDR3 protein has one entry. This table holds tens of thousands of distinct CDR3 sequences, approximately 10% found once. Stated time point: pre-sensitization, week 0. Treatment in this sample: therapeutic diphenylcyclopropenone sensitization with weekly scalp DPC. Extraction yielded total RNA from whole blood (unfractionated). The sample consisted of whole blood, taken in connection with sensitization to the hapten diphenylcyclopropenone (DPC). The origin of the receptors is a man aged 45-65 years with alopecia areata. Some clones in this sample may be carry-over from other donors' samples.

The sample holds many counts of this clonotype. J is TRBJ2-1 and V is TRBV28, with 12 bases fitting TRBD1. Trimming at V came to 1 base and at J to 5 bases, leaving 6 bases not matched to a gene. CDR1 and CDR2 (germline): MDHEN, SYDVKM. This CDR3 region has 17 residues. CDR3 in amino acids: CASSLSRDRGLHNEQFF. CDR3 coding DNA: TGTGCCAGCAGTTTATCCCGGGACAGGGGGCTACACAATGAGCAGTTCTTC.

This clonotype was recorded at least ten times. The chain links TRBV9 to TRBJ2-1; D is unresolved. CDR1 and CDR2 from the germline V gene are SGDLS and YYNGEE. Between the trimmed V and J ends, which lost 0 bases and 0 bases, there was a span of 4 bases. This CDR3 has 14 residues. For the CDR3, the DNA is TGTGCCAGCAGCGTAGCGGTCTCCTACAATGAGCAGTTCTTC. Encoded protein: CASSVAVSYNEQFF.

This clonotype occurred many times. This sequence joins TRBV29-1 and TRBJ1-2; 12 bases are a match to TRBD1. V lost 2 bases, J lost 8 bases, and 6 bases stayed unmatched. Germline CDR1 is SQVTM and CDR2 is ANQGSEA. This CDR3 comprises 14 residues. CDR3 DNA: TGCAGCGTTGAACACGGGACAGGGGGCTACGGCTACACCTTC. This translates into CSVEHGTGGYGYTF. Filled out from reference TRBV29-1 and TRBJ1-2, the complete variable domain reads SAVISQKPSRDICQRGTSLTIQCQVDSQVTMMFWYRQQPGQSLTLIATANQGSEATYESGFVIDKFPISRPNLTFSTLTVSNMSPEDSSIYLCSVEHGTGGYGYTFGSGTRLTVV.

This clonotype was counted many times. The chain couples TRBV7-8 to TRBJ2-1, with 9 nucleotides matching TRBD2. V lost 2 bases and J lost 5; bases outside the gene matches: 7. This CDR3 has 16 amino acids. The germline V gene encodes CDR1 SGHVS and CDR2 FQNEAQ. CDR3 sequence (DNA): TGTGCCAGCAGCTTAACGGTAGCGGGAGCCCACAATGAGCAGTTCTTC. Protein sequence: CASSLTVAGAHNEQFF.

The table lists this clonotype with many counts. CDR3 protein: CASSAGDTGELFF. CDR3 sequence (DNA): TGTGCCAGCAGTGCAGGGGACACCGGGGAGCTGTTTTTT. V is TRBV6-4 and J is TRBJ2-2, with TRBD1 as a possible D gene (6 bases). This CDR3 contains 13 residues. The V end was cut by 4 bases, the J end by 3 bases, with 6 bases between. Germline V gene lookup returns CDR1 MRHNA and CDR2 SNTAGT.

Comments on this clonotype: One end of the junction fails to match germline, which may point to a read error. CDR3 residues: CSTRDRTTLLGANVLTF. The CDR3 DNA is TGCAGTACTAGAGATCGTACCACCCTTCTAGGGGCCAACGTCCTGACTTTC. The chain joins TRBV20-1 to TRBJ2-6; D is possibly TRBD2 (5 bases). This CDR3 has 17 residues. Germline CDR1 and CDR2: DFQATT and SNEGSKA (reference sequence).

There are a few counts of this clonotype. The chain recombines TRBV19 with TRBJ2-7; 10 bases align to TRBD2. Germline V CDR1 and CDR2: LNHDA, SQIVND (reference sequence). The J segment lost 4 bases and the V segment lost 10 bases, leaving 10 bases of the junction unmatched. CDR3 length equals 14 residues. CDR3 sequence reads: CATRASGSFYEQYF. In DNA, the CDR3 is TGTGCCACCCGGGCTAGCGGGAGTTTTTACGAGCAGTACTTC.